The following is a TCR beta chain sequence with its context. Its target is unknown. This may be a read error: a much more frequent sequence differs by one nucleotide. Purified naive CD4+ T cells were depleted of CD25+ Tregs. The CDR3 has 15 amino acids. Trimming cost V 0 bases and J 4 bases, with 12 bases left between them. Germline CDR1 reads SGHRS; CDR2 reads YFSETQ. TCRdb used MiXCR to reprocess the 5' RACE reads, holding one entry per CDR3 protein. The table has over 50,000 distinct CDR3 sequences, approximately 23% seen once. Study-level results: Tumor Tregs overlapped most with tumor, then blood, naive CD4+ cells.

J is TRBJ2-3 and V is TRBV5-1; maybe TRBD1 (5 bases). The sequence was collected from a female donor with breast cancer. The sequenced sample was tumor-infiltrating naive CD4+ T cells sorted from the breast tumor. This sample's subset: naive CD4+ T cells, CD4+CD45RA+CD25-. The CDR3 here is CASSLARVASDTQYF. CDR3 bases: TGCGCCAGCAGCTTGGCCAGGGTCGCCTCAGATACGCAGTATTTT.